This T cell receptor beta chain was identified in a study of blood T cell repertoires in COVID-19. For the study at large: Whether acute or convalescent, the COVID-19 samples came from the United States, Italy and Spain.

Authors' methods: Estimation of nucleated cell counts was performed using reference gene primer amplification. The protocol was immunoSEQ multiplex PCR, while the TCRdb copy is restricted to in-frame clones and leaves out a portion. V and J calls and clone size are as listed in that table; D and trimming were resolved from the DNA. Here the sample spans roughly 230,000 clones, around four fifths being singletons. V lost 0 bases to trimming and J lost 1 base, with 7 bases between them. Germline values: CDR1 MGHDK, CDR2 SYGVNS. The CDR3 totals 15 residues. The sequence derives from a woman aged 60-75 years with active or convalescent COVID-19. Specimen: peripheral blood. This chain uses TRBV25-1 with TRBJ1-3, with D uncertain. The CDR3 loop reads CASSEYGASGNTIYF. The CDR3 DNA is TGTGCCAGCAGTGAATATGGAGCGTCTGGAAACACCATATATTTT.